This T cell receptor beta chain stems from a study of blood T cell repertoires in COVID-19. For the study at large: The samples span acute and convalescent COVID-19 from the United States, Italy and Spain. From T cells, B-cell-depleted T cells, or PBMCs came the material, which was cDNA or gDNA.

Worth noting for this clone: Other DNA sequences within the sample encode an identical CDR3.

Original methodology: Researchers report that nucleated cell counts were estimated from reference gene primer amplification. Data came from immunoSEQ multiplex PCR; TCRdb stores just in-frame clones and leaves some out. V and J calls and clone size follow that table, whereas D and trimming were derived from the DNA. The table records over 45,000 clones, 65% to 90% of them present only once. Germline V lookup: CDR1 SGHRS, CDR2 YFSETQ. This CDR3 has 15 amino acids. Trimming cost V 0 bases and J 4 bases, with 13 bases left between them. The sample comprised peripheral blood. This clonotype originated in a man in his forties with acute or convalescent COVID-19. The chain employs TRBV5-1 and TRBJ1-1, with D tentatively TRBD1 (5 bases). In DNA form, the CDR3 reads TGCGCCAGCAGCTTGGAGGCGGGGGGTGGCACTGAAGCTTTCTTT. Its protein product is CASSLEAGGGTEAFF.